The next 21 T cell receptor beta chains were all read from a single sample in a study of blood T cell repertoires in COVID-19. Here immunoSEQ multiplex PCR was the method, and the copy in TCRdb shows in-frame clones only, minus some. The data hold a few hundred thousand clones, with 88% observed a single time. The sample consisted of PBMCs or T cells enriched from blood (not recorded which). These receptors were collected from a man under 40 who had recovered from COVID-19.

The rearrangement joins TRBV19 to TRBJ1-2; D not resolved. CDR3 length equals 13 residues. Trimming took 3 bases from V and 5 from J, leaving 10 bases between them. Germline assignment: CDR1 LNHDA and CDR2 SQIVND (reference sequence). In nucleotides, the CDR3 is TGTGCCAGTAGTATCGGTCACCTTTATGGCTACACCTTC. Its translation: CASSIGHLYGYTF.

The V gene is TRBV6-5, the J gene TRBJ2-5; TRBD1 matches 10 bases. This CDR3 has 14 amino acids. CDR1 and CDR2 (germline): MNHEY, SVGAGI. Germline trimming cut 6 bases from V and 6 bases from J; bases unmatched to any gene: 7. The CDR3 loop is CASRGGDRGQTQYF. The CDR3 DNA reads TGTGCCAGCAGGGGGGGGGACAGGGGCCAGACCCAGTACTTC.

The chain links TRBV19 to TRBJ1-1; a weak D match, TRBD1 (5 bases). Germline V gene data show CDR1 as LNHDA and CDR2 as SQIVND (reference sequence). The length of the CDR3 is 13 residues. V was cut by 0 bases and J by 11 bases, with 13 bases left in between. The CDR3 loop reads CASSIDREGRAFF. For the CDR3, the DNA is TGTGCCAGTAGTATAGATCGGGAGGGGCGCGCTTTCTTT.

V and J are TRBV7-2 and TRBJ1-6, with a possible D match to TRBD1 (6 bases). Deletions cut 4 bases from V and 9 bases from J, with 16 bases between. CDR1 SGHTA and CDR2 FQGNSA come from the germline V gene. The CDR3 contains 15 residues. The CDR3 coding sequence is TGTGCCAGCAGCTCAGAGGCAGGGGTAACTTCACCCCTCCACTTT. Protein product: CASSSEAGVTSPLHF.

The rearrangement uses TRBV7-9 and TRBJ2-1; 15 nucleotides match TRBD2. Per the germline V gene, CDR1 is SEHNR and CDR2 is FQNEAQ (reference sequence). The V and J ends lost 7 bases and 6 bases, in that order; junction bases with no gene match: 7. CDR3 length: 16 residues. In nucleotides, the CDR3 is TGTGCCAGCAACACCCAGGGACTAGCGGGGGGCAATGAGCAGTTCTTC. Translating it yields CASNTQGLAGGNEQFF.

The rearrangement links TRBV7-9 to TRBJ2-1; 11 positions agree with TRBD1. The V segment lost 6 bases and the J segment 7 bases; nucleotides outside the gene matches: 8. Germline CDR1 reads SEHNR; CDR2 reads FQNEAQ (reference sequence). CDR3 length: 15 residues. CDR3 DNA: TGTGCCAGCAGTCCCGGACAGGGGGCGAGAAATGAGCAGTTCTTC. Protein: CASSPGQGARNEQFF.

This clone turned up a few times. The V gene is TRBV5-1, the J gene TRBJ1-1, with D hard to call. Germline-derived CDR1 and CDR2 are SGHRS and YFSETQ. CDR3 length: 15 amino acids. The V end lost 0 bases, the J end lost 0 bases, and 9 bases lay between the germline ends. CDR3 in amino acids: CASSLGARMNTEAFF. CDR3 DNA: TGCGCCAGCAGCTTGGGGGCAAGGATGAACACTGAAGCTTTCTTT.

In this sample, this clone turned up once. The chain recombines TRBV28 with TRBJ1-2, with a weak D call TRBD1 (5 bases). V was pared by 5 bases and J by 3 bases, with 16 bases between. The CDR3 length is 15 residues. Germline values: CDR1 MDHEN, CDR2 SYDVKM. This CDR3 reads CASSTKGARDYGYTF. For the CDR3, the DNA is TGTGCCAGCAGTACAAAAGGGGCCAGGGACTATGGCTACACCTTC.

This clone was seen ten or more times. The chain employs TRBV6-1 and TRBJ2-7; the D is unclear. V shed 0 bases and J shed 2 bases, with 8 bases lying between them. From germline, CDR1 is MNHNS and CDR2 SASEGT. This CDR3 comprises 14 residues. The chain's CDR3 is CASSEAPEAYEQYF. CDR3 in DNA: TGTGCCAGCAGTGAAGCGCCAGAGGCCTACGAGCAGTACTTC.

The genes are TRBV4-2 and TRBJ2-3; D may be TRBD2 (7 bases). The germline CDR1 and CDR2 sequences are LGHNA and YNFKEQ. This CDR3 is 15 amino acids long. V shed 5 bases and J shed 4 bases, with 16 bases lying between them. CDR3 DNA: TGTGCCAGCAGCGGAGGAAGGGGGGGCCCAGATACGCAGTATTTT. Protein: CASSGGRGGPDTQYF.

V usage is TRBV7-2 and J usage is TRBJ2-3; D unclear. This CDR3 has 13 amino acids. The germline V gene encodes CDR1 SGHTA and CDR2 FQGNSA. Between the trimmed V and J ends, which lost 3 bases and 10 bases, there was a span of 14 bases. The CDR3 loop reads CASSLPPVVAQYF. DNA for the CDR3: TGTGCCAGCAGCTTGCCCCCGGTTGTGGCGCAGTATTTT.

This clone was observed a single time. The chain joins TRBV18 to TRBJ1-5, with D uncertain. Germline CDR1 KGHSH, CDR2 LQKENI. V lost 4 bases, J lost 7 bases, and 17 bases lay in between. This CDR3 contains 15 residues. In DNA, the CDR3 is TGTGCCAGCTCACTTTCGGAGGTGGTCTTACAGCCCCAGCATTTT. Its translation is CASSLSEVVLQPQHF.

This clone was seen a handful of times. At one end, the junction sequence differs from germline, possibly due to a read error. The CDR3 is CASSVDGSGANVLTF. DNA for the CDR3: TGTGCCAGTAGTGTAGACGGCTCTGGGGCCAACGTCCTGACTTTC. V usage is TRBV19 and J usage is TRBJ2-6; D is uncertain. CDR3 length equals 15 residues. Per the germline V gene, CDR1 is LNHDA and CDR2 is SQIVND (reference sequence).

The chain has TRBV6-4 and TRBJ2-3, with 12 bases matching TRBD1. The CDR3 consists of 14 residues. Germline assignment: CDR1 MRHNA and CDR2 SNTAGT. The J segment lost 6 bases and the V segment lost 8 bases, leaving 6 bases of the junction unmatched. The CDR3 coding sequence is TGTGCCAGCGGGACAGGGGGCGCATCGGATACGCAGTATTTT. Amino acid sequence: CASGTGGASDTQYF.

J is TRBJ2-3 and V is TRBV24-1; 9 nucleotides agree with TRBD1. The CDR3 loop spans 15 amino acids. From germline, CDR1 is KGHDR and CDR2 SFDVKD. With 6 bases clipped from V and 7 bases from J, the junction kept 10 bases outside the gene matches. CDR3 loop: CATSPGQGPPHTQYF. As DNA, the CDR3 is TGTGCCACCAGTCCGGGACAGGGACCCCCACATACGCAGTATTTT.

This clone has a handful of counts. The chain joins TRBV6-1 to TRBJ1-5, with 8 positions matching TRBD1. This CDR3 is built from 15 residues. CDR1 and CDR2 from the germline V gene are MNHNS and SASEGT. The trim removed 1 base at V and 6 bases at J, leaving 5 bases unmatched. CDR3 nucleotide sequence: TGTGCCAGCAGTGAAGAACAGGGGGGTAGTCAGCCCCAGCATTTT. This gives the protein CASSEEQGGSQPQHF.

J is TRBJ2-7 and V is TRBV12-3 or TRBV12-4; TRBD2 aligns across 7 bases. The CDR3 runs to 13 residues. Germline trimming cut 5 bases from V and 1 base from J; bases unmatched to any gene: 2. The CDR3 nucleotides are TGTGCCAGCAGTCGGACTAGTTCCTACGAGCAGTACTTC. Its protein is CASSRTSSYEQYF.

This chain links TRBV3-1 (or the pseudogene TRBV3-2) with TRBJ1-6; possibly TRBD1 for D (5 bases). Germline loops: CDR1 LGHDT, CDR2 YNNKEL (reference sequence). The CDR3 has 16 amino acids. V lost 4 bases and J 10 bases, leaving 20 bases between the germline ends. This CDR3 reads CASSPQISGGGSPLHF. As DNA, the CDR3 is TGTGCCAGCAGCCCGCAGATCTCCGGGGGGGGATCACCCCTCCACTTT.

The chain is built from TRBV27 and TRBJ1-4; D is uncertain. Germline V gives CDR1 MNHEY, CDR2 SMNVEV (reference sequence). The CDR3 has 15 residues. The V and J ends lost 6 bases and 3 bases respectively, with 14 bases between them. This CDR3 reads CASRHMKRANEKLFF. Written as DNA, the CDR3 is TGTGCCAGCAGACACATGAAGCGGGCTAATGAAAAACTGTTTTTT.

The gene calls are TRBV6-5 and TRBJ1-5; 7 bases align to TRBD1. This CDR3 comprises 15 residues. Per the germline V gene, CDR1 is MNHEY and CDR2 is SVGAGI. V gave up 4 bases and J gave up 3 bases; unmatched junction bases: 6. The CDR3 is CASSSGTEYNQPQHF. In DNA, the CDR3 is TGTGCCAGCAGTTCCGGGACAGAGTACAATCAGCCCCAGCATTTT.

CDR3 loop: CASSSTSSADTQYF. CDR3 in DNA: TGTGCCAGCAGCTCAACCTCCTCGGCAGATACGCAGTATTTT. J is TRBJ2-3 and V is TRBV13; D ambiguous. Germline CDR1 and CDR2: PRHDT and FYEKMQ (reference sequence). The CDR3 runs to 14 residues. V gave up 4 bases and J gave up 4 bases, with 12 bases separating them.